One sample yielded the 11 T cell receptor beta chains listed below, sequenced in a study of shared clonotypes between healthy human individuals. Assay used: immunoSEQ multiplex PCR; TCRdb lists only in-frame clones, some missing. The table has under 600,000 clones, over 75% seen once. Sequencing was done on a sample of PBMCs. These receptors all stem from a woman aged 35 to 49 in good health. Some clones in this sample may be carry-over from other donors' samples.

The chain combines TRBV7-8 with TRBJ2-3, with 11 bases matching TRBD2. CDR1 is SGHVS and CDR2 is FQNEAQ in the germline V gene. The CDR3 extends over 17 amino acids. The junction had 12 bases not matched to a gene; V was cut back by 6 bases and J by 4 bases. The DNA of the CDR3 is TGTGCCAGCAGATATTTAGCGGGAGGGTTTGGTGCAGATACGCAGTATTTT. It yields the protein CASRYLAGGFGADTQYF.

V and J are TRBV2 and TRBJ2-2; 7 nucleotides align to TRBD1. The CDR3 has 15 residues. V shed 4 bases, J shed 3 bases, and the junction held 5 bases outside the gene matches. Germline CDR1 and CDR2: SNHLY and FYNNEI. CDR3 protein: CASSVYRGDTGELFF. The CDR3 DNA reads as TGTGCCAGCAGTGTTTACAGGGGAGACACCGGGGAGCTGTTTTTT.

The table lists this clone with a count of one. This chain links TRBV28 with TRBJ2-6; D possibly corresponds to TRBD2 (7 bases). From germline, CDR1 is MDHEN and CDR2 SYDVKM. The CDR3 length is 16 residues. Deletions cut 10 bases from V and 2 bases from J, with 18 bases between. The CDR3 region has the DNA TGTGCCACCACCGGAGGAGGGGGGGCTGGGGCCAACGTCCTGACTTTC. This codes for CATTGGGGAGANVLTF.

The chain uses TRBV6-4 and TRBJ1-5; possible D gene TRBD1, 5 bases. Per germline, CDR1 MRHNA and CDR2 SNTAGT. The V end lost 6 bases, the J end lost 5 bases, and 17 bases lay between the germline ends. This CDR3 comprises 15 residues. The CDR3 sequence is CASSWDHTPDQPQHF. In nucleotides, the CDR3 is TGTGCCAGCAGCTGGGACCACACGCCAGATCAGCCCCAGCATTTT.

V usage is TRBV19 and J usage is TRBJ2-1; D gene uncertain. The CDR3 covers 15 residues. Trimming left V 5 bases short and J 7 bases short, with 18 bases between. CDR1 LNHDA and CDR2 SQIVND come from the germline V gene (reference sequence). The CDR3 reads CASSPIAGIGNEQFF. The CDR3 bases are TGTGCCAGTAGTCCCATCGCCGGAATAGGGAATGAGCAGTTCTTC.

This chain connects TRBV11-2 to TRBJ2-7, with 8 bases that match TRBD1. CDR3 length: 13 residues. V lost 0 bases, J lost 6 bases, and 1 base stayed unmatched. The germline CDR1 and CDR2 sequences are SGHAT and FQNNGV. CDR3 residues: CASSLEQGVEQYF. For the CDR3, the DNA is TGTGCCAGCAGCTTAGAACAGGGGGTCGAGCAGTACTTC.

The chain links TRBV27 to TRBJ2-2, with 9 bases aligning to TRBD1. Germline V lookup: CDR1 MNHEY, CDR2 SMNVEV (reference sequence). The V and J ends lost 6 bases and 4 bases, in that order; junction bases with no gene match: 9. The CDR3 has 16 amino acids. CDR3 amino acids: CASRITGTGLTGELFF. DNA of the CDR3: TGTGCCAGCAGAATTACCGGGACAGGGCTCACCGGGGAGCTGTTTTTT.

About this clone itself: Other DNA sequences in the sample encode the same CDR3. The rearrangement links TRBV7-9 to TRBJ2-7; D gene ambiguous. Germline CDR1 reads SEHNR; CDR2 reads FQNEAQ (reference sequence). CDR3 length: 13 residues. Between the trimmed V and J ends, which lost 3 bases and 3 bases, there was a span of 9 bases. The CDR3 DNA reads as TGTGCCAGCAGCTTTCGTCCCGGCTACGAGCAGTACTTC. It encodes CASSFRPGYEQYF.

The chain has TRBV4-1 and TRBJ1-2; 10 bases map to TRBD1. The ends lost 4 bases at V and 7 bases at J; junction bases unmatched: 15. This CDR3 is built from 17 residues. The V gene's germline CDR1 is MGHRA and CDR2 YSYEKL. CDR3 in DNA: TGCGCCAGCAGCCTCCTCGGGACAGGGGTTCTCTTGGGTGGCTACACCTTC. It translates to CASSLLGTGVLLGGYTF.

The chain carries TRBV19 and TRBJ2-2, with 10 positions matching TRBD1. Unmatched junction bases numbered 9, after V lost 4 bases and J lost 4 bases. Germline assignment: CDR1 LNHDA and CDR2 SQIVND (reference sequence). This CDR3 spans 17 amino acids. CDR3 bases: TGTGCCAGTAGTACTCCCCGGGACAGGGGTGGCACCGGGGAGCTGTTTTTT. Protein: CASSTPRDRGGTGELFF.

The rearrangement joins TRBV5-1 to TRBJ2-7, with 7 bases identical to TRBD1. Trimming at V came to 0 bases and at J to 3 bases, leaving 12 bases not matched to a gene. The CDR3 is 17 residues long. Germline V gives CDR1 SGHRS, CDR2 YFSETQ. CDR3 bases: TGCGCCAGCAGCTTGGGGCCTTGGGGGACAGCCAACTACGAGCAGTACTTC. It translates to CASSLGPWGTANYEQYF. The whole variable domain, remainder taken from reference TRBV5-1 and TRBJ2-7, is KAGVTQTPRYLIKTRGQQVTLSCSPISGHRSVSWYQQTPGQGLQFLFEYFSETQRNKGNFPGRFSGRQFSNSRSEMNVSTLELGDSALYLCASSLGPWGTANYEQYFGPGTRLTVT.